This TCR beta chain was found in a study of blood T cell repertoires in COVID-19. Study information: T cells, B-cell-depleted T cells, or PBMCs provided the cDNA or gDNA that served as material.

The germline gives CDR1 LNHDA, CDR2 SQIVND (reference sequence). The CDR3 runs to 14 residues. The V and J ends lost 5 bases and 9 bases respectively, with 14 bases between them. As processed by the authors: The authors estimated nucleated cell counts from reference gene primer amplification. Produced via immunoSEQ multiplex PCR; TCRdb's table is partial and in-frame only. The V and J calls and clone size were taken over from that table, and D and trimming were inferred from the DNA. Of 25,000 to 30,000 clones listed, around nine tenths are singletons. The rearrangement uses TRBV19 and TRBJ1-6; the D gene is possibly TRBD1 (5 bases). This TCR was sampled from a man between 65 and 85 years old with active or convalescent COVID-19. Source material: peripheral blood. The CDR3 here is CASSSDTETSPLHF. CDR3 sequence (DNA): TGTGCCAGTAGTTCGGACACCGAAACTTCACCCCTCCACTTT.